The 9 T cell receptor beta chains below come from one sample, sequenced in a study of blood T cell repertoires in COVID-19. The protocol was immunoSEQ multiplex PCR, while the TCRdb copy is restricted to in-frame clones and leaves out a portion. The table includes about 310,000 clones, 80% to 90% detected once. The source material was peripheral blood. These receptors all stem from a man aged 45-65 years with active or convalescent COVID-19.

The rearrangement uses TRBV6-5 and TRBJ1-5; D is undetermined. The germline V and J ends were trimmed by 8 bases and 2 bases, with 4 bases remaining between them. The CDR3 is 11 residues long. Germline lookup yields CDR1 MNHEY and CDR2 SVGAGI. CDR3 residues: CASGRNQPQHF. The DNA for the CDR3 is TGTGCCAGCGGGCGCAATCAGCCCCAGCATTTT.

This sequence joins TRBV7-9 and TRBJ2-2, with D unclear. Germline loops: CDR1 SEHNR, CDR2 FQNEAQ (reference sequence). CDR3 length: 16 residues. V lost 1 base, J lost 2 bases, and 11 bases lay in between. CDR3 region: CASSLGATRNTGELFF. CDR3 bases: TGTGCCAGCAGCTTAGGGGCCACGCGAAACACCGGGGAGCTGTTTTTT.

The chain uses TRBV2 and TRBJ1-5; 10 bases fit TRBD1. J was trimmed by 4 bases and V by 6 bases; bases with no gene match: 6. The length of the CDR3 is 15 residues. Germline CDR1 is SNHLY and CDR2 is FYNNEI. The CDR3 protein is CASSDWTGGNQPQHF. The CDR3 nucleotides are TGTGCCAGCAGCGACTGGACAGGGGGGAATCAGCCCCAGCATTTT. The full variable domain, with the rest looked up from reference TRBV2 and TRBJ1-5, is EPEVTQTPSHQVTQMGQEVILRCVPISNHLYFYWYRQILGQKVEFLVSFYNNEISEKSEIFDDQFSVERPDGSNFTLKIRSTKLEDSAMYFCASSDWTGGNQPQHFGDGTRLSIL.

The CDR3 sequence: CASSRPGQLIAGAPYEQYF. DNA for the CDR3: TGTGCCAGTAGCAGACCGGGACAGCTTATAGCGGGAGCCCCCTACGAGCAGTACTTC. The chain links TRBV19 to TRBJ2-7; 9 bases match TRBD2. V trimming: 6 bases; J trimming: 2 bases; junction bases outside the gene matches: 20. The length of the CDR3 is 19 residues. The germline V gene has CDR1 LNHDA and CDR2 SQIVND (reference sequence).

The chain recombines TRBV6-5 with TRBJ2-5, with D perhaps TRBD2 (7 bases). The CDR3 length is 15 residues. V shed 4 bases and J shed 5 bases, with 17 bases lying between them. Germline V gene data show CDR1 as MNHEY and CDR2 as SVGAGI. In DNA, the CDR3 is TGTGCCAGCAGTTTGGCGGGGGCGCCGATGGAGACCCAGTACTTC. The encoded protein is CASSLAGAPMETQYF.

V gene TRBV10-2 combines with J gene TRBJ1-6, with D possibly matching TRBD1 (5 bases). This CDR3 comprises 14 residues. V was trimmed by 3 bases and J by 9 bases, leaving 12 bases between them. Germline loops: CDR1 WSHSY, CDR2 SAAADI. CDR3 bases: TGCGCCAGCAGTGACAGGACAAACCTTTCACCCCTCCACTTT. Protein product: CASSDRTNLSPLHF.

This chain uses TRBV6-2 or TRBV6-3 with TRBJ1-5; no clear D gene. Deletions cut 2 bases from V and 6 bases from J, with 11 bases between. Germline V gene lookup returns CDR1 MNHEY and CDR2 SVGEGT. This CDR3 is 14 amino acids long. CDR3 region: CASSYAGGSQPQHF. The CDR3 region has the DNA TGTGCCAGCAGTTACGCGGGAGGTAGTCAGCCCCAGCATTTT.

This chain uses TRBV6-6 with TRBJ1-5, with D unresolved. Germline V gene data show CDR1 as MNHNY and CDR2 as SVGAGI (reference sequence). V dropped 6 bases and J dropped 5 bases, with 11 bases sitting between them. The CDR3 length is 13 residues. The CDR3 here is CASRPDGDQPQHF. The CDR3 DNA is TGTGCCAGCAGACCTGACGGGGATCAGCCCCAGCATTTT.

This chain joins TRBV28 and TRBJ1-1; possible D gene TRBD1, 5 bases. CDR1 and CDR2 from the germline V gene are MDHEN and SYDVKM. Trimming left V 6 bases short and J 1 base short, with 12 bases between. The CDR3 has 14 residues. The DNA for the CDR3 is TGTGCCAGCAGCTATCCCGACAGGAACACTGAAGCTTTCTTT. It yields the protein CASSYPDRNTEAFF.